Below, 26 T cell receptor beta chains from the same sample are listed, as sequenced in a study of T cell responses to AZD1222 COVID-19 vaccine (dated by TCRdb to the early 2020s). Library prep was done by the immunoSEQ multiplex PCR assay. TCRdb carries this immuneACCESS record with in-frame sequences only. Its versions omit some clonotypes, under half of them owing to an unresolved V gene in the studies checked, with the rest unexplained. This sample comprises approximately 150,000 clones, about nine tenths of them detected only once. 2.5% to 3.5% of the sample is in the top ten clones. What the time point label conveys for this sample: baseline before first vaccination. Sample: peripheral blood, taken on day 0 of AZD1222 vaccination. The receptors come from an adult in good health.

CDR3 in amino acids: CASSLPIGEQYF. The CDR3 coding sequence is TGTGCCAGCAGCCTCCCTATTGGGGAGCAGTATTTT. The J gene is TRBJ2-3, the V gene TRBV7-9; D ambiguous. This CDR3 spans 12 amino acids. V was clipped by 5 bases and J by 11 bases, with 14 bases between them. Germline CDR1 reads SEHNR; CDR2 reads FQNEAQ (reference sequence).

This clone occurred once. The chain uses TRBV6-5 and TRBJ2-1; tentatively, D is TRBD1 (6 bases). CDR1 is MNHEY, CDR2 SVGAGI, per germline. V was shortened by 7 bases and J by 0 bases, with 7 bases between the two germline ends. CDR3 length: 13 residues. As DNA, the CDR3 is TGTGCCAGCACACAGGGCTCCTACAATGAGCAGTTCTTC. It encodes CASTQGSYNEQFF.

The chain carries TRBV4-3 and TRBJ2-7; TRBD1 matches 8 bases. The CDR3 consists of 16 residues. The V gene's germline CDR1 is LGHNA and CDR2 YSLEER. Unmatched junction bases numbered 7, after V lost 1 base and J lost 2 bases. CDR3 sequence: CASSQGREQGAYEQYF. CDR3 nucleotides: TGCGCCAGCAGCCAAGGTCGGGAACAGGGGGCCTACGAGCAGTACTTC.

This rearrangement joins TRBV30 to TRBJ2-1; D gene uncertain. Germline CDR1 GTSNPN, CDR2 SVGIG (reference sequence). Trimming pared 3 bases from V and 10 bases from J, leaving 10 bases between. The CDR3 is 11 amino acids. This CDR3 is CAWSPLGEQFF. CDR3 in DNA: TGTGCCTGGAGCCCCCTTGGGGAGCAGTTCTTC.

This clone was seen only once. The V and J genes are TRBV4-1 and TRBJ2-1; 7 bases map to TRBD1. Trimming at V came to 0 bases and at J to 0 bases, leaving 5 bases not matched to a gene. Germline V CDR1 and CDR2: MGHRA, YSYEKL. The CDR3 sequence is 17 residues long. CDR3 sequence: CASSQDEGASSYNEQFF. The CDR3 DNA sequence: TGCGCCAGCAGCCAAGACGAGGGGGCCAGCTCCTACAATGAGCAGTTCTTC.

CDR3 sequence (DNA): TGTGCCAGCAGCCAAGATGTTCTAGCTGTATCCTACAATGAGCAGTTCTTC. Translation gives CASSQDVLAVSYNEQFF. The gene calls are TRBV3-1 (or the pseudogene TRBV3-2) and TRBJ2-1; a weak D match, TRBD2 (5 bases). This CDR3 comprises 17 residues. V was cut by 0 bases and J by 1 base, with 13 bases left in between. CDR1 is LGHDT, CDR2 YNNKEL, per germline (reference sequence).

This chain uses TRBV11-2 with TRBJ2-2; D is ambiguous. Germline lookup yields CDR1 SGHAT and CDR2 FQNNGV. The CDR3 length is 13 residues. V was pared by 0 bases and J by 3 bases, with 2 bases between. CDR3 DNA sequence: TGTGCCAGCAGCTTAGAGTACACCGGGGAGCTGTTTTTT. Its translation is CASSLEYTGELFF.

The V and J genes are TRBV5-4 and TRBJ2-7, with TRBD2 matching over 8 bases. V lost 3 bases to trimming and J lost 0 bases; unmatched junction nucleotides: 11. Germline V gene data show CDR1 as SGHNT and CDR2 as YYREEE (reference sequence). There are 17 residues in the CDR3. DNA of the CDR3: TGTGCCAGCAGCTCCTCCCGGGGGGGGCCGAGCTCCTACGAGCAGTACTTC. Translated: CASSSSRGGPSSYEQYF.

The gene calls are TRBV11-2 and TRBJ2-1, with a possible D match to TRBD1 (6 bases). V lost 1 base, J lost 6 bases, and 10 bases lay in between. The CDR3 has 14 residues. Germline CDR1 and CDR2: SGHAT and FQNNGV. CDR3 DNA sequence: TGTGCCAGCAGCTTAGTTGGGGGCACCAATGAGCAGTTCTTC. Its translation: CASSLVGGTNEQFF.

This clone was counted a single time. The chain employs TRBV12-5 and TRBJ2-7; tentative D call: TRBD2 (7 bases). CDR3 length: 12 amino acids. Germline values: CDR1 LGHNT, CDR2 FRNRAP. The V and J ends lost 6 bases and 12 bases respectively, with 18 bases between them. CDR3 in amino acids: CASGATGGLRYF. The CDR3, as DNA: TGTGCTAGTGGGGCGACGGGGGGCTTGAGGTACTTC.

The chain employs TRBV7-2 and TRBJ2-3, with D uncertain. The CDR3 is 14 amino acids. Germline V CDR1 and CDR2: SGHTA, FQGNSA. Trimming cost V 0 bases and J 4 bases, with 8 bases left between them. CDR3 bases: TGTGCCAGCAGCTTAGCCCCAACCCCAGATACGCAGTATTTT. Residues: CASSLAPTPDTQYF.

The genes are TRBV5-1 and TRBJ2-1; 11 bases are shared with TRBD2. CDR3 size: 16 residues. J was trimmed by 8 bases and V by 4 bases; bases with no gene match: 11. In germline, CDR1 is SGHRS, CDR2 YFSETQ. The CDR3 reads CASSTIAGGPIDEQFF. CDR3 DNA sequence: TGCGCCAGCAGCACTATAGCGGGGGGGCCGATTGATGAGCAGTTCTTC.

The rearrangement links TRBV18 to TRBJ1-1, with TRBD1 identical over 11 bases. From germline, CDR1 is KGHSH and CDR2 LQKENI. The CDR3 loop spans 17 amino acids. J was trimmed by 1 base and V by 3 bases; bases with no gene match: 7. CDR3 sequence reads: CASSPSWTGGANTEAFF. For the CDR3, the DNA is TGTGCCAGCTCACCTTCCTGGACAGGGGGCGCGAACACTGAAGCTTTCTTT.

This chain links TRBV18 with TRBJ1-2, with D perhaps TRBD1 (5 bases). CDR3 length equals 13 residues. From germline, CDR1 is KGHSH and CDR2 LQKENI. Trimming removed 5 bases at V and 3 bases at J, with 10 bases between. CDR3 nucleotides: TGTGCCAGCTCAGGTTGGGGCGACTATGGCTACACCTTC. This translates into CASSGWGDYGYTF.

The chain carries TRBV11-2 and TRBJ2-4, with D perhaps being TRBD1 or TRBD2 (6 bases each). The germline V gene encodes CDR1 SGHAT and CDR2 FQNNGV. Trimming removed 5 bases at V and 5 bases at J, with 19 bases between. The length of the CDR3 is 16 residues. The CDR3 DNA reads as TGTGCCAGCAGCCCCGGGGGCGGGGCGAGACAAAACATTCAGTACTTC. It is translated as CASSPGGGARQNIQYF.

The chain has TRBV6-6 and TRBJ1-5; D not resolved. V dropped 5 bases and J dropped 6 bases, with 11 bases sitting between them. The CDR3 is made up of 13 amino acids. Germline assignment: CDR1 MNHNY and CDR2 SVGAGI (reference sequence). This chain's CDR3 is CASSPGDSQPQHF. The CDR3 DNA is TGTGCCAGCAGTCCCGGGGATTCTCAGCCCCAGCATTTT.

V is TRBV7-2 and J is TRBJ2-5; 9 bases match TRBD2. V shed 1 base and J 5 bases; nucleotides not matched to a gene: 8. The CDR3 has 16 residues. The germline CDR1 and CDR2 sequences are SGHTA and FQGNSA. The CDR3 DNA sequence: TGTGCCAGCAGCTTAGTAGGGACTAGCTCCGGGGAGACCCAGTACTTC. Its translation: CASSLVGTSSGETQYF.

The chain employs TRBV20-1 and TRBJ2-5; D ambiguous. The CDR3 loop spans 10 amino acids. Germline lookup yields CDR1 DFQATT and CDR2 SNEGSKA (reference sequence). V lost 6 bases to trimming and J lost 4 bases, with 6 bases between them. The DNA of the CDR3 is TGCAGTGCCGCACGAGAGACCCAGTACTTC. It yields the protein CSAARETQYF.

The chain couples TRBV19 to TRBJ2-1; D might be TRBD1 (6 bases). Trimming took 1 base from V and 0 from J, leaving 7 bases between them. The CDR3 spans 15 residues. In germline, CDR1 is LNHDA, CDR2 SQIVND (reference sequence). For the CDR3, the DNA is TGTGCCAGTAGTATAGTCAGGGGCTCCTACAATGAGCAGTTCTTC. It encodes CASSIVRGSYNEQFF.

V and J are TRBV19 and TRBJ1-1; D is unresolved. CDR3 length: 11 amino acids. CDR1 is LNHDA and CDR2 is SQIVND in the germline V gene (reference sequence). With 5 bases removed from V and 2 bases from J, the gap between germline ends came to 3 bases. The CDR3, as DNA: TGTGCCAGTAGTTTTAACACTGAAGCTTTCTTT. This gives the protein CASSFNTEAFF.

J is TRBJ1-5 and V is TRBV27, with TRBD1 matching 8 bases. Germline assignment: CDR1 MNHEY and CDR2 SMNVEV (reference sequence). V lost 3 bases to trimming and J lost 5 bases; unmatched junction nucleotides: 9. This CDR3 comprises 16 residues. CDR3 DNA sequence: TGTGCCAGCAGTTTGGGGAGACAGGGGAGTCATCAGCCCCAGCATTTT. It codes for CASSLGRQGSHQPQHF.

The chain couples TRBV6-5 to TRBJ2-2; D is undetermined. Germline CDR1 MNHEY, CDR2 SVGAGI. Trimming shortened V by 5 bases and J by 2 bases, and 3 bases separated the two germline ends. The length of the CDR3 is 12 residues. As DNA, the CDR3 is TGTGCCAGCAGTACCAACACCGGGGAGCTGTTTTTT. It yields the protein CASSTNTGELFF.

This clone was seen only once. The genes are TRBV7-3 and TRBJ1-1; D unresolved. V dropped 5 bases and J dropped 3 bases, with 10 bases sitting between them. Per the germline V gene, CDR1 is SGHTA and CDR2 is FQGTGA. The CDR3 runs to 13 residues. CDR3 nucleotide sequence: TGTGCCAGCAGCCGGAGGGCCGACACTGAAGCTTTCTTT. It encodes CASSRRADTEAFF.

This clone came up once. The genes are TRBV19 and TRBJ1-1, with D possibly being TRBD1 (6 bases). The germline V gene has CDR1 LNHDA and CDR2 SQIVND (reference sequence). The CDR3 has 14 residues. V lost 4 bases and J lost 4, with 13 bases in between. The CDR3 sequence: CASSKRQESTEAFF. Written as DNA, the CDR3 is TGTGCCAGTAGTAAAAGACAGGAGAGCACTGAAGCTTTCTTT.

The genes are TRBV7-3 and TRBJ2-3; D might be TRBD1 (6 bases). This CDR3 is 14 amino acids long. Trimming stripped 0 bases from V and 6 bases from J, with 10 bases between. Germline CDR1 and CDR2: SGHTA and FQGTGA. CDR3 sequence (DNA): TGTGCCAGCAGCTTAACGGGGGCCGCGGATACGCAGTATTTT. It codes for CASSLTGAADTQYF. Based on the CDR3 plus reference TRBV7-3 and TRBJ2-3, the full variable domain is GAGVSQTPSNKVTEKGKYVELRCDPISGHTALYWYRQSLGQGPEFLIYFQGTGAADDSGLPNDRFFAVRPEGSVSTLKIQRTERGDSAVYLCASSLTGAADTQYFGPGTRLTVL.

The chain joins TRBV27 to TRBJ2-1, with 11 bases aligning to TRBD2. In germline, CDR1 is MNHEY, CDR2 SMNVEV (reference sequence). Unmatched junction bases numbered 6, after V lost 5 bases and J lost 0 bases. The CDR3 is 17 residues long. The CDR3 sequence is CASSPTLAGASYNEQFF. CDR3 coding DNA: TGTGCCAGCAGTCCCACACTAGCGGGGGCCTCCTACAATGAGCAGTTCTTC.